One and the same sample provided the 30 T cell receptor beta chains below, sequenced in a study of CD8 T cells in Susac syndrome. cDNA came from around 0.5 to 1 ug RNA primed by random hexamers. TCRdb recomputed calls from the immunoSEQ multiplex PCR reads with MiXCR, one row per CDR3 protein. The repertoire has some 220,000 distinct CDR3 sequences, 95% of them found once; the top ten carry roughly 0.09%. Sequences were obtained from CD4+ T cells from PBMCs. The source is a human donor with multiple sclerosis.

The chain carries TRBV29-1 and TRBJ2-7; 12 nucleotides agree with TRBD2. CDR3 length: 13 amino acids. V lost 5 bases, J lost 12 bases, and 11 bases stayed unmatched. Germline V gene lookup returns CDR1 SQVTM and CDR2 ANQGSEA. CDR3 DNA sequence: TGCAGCGTTCGGGATTCTAGCGGGAGGGCCGGGTACTTC. It specifies CSVRDSSGRAGYF.

This sequence joins TRBV15 and TRBJ1-2; D remains ambiguous. Germline assignment: CDR1 LNHNV and CDR2 YYDKDF (reference sequence). This CDR3 spans 12 amino acids. V lost 3 bases, J lost 5 bases, and 7 bases lay in between. CDR3 nucleotides: TGTGCCACCAGCAGCGATACATATGGCTACACCTTC. This codes for CATSSDTYGYTF.

V usage is TRBV12-5 and J usage is TRBJ2-1; maybe TRBD2 (5 bases). Germline values: CDR1 LGHNT, CDR2 FRNRAP. V was cut by 5 bases and J by 0 bases, with 17 bases left in between. CDR3 length: 17 residues. CDR3 in DNA: TGTGCTAGTGGTCCCACACGCGGGCTTAGCTCCTACAATGAGCAGTTCTTC. It translates to CASGPTRGLSSYNEQFF.

V is TRBV4-2 and J is TRBJ2-3, with 9 bases identical to TRBD2. CDR1 and CDR2 from the germline V gene are LGHNA and YNFKEQ. The CDR3 is 14 residues long. V shed 3 bases and J 8 bases; nucleotides not matched to a gene: 6. The DNA of the CDR3 is TGTGCCAGCAGCCAGGGCGGGGGGGAACGTACGCAGTATTTT. It encodes CASSQGGGERTQYF.

This chain joins TRBV29-1 and TRBJ1-1; D not resolved. V lost 5 bases, J lost 1 base, and 11 bases lay in between. The CDR3 totals 13 residues. CDR1 and CDR2 from the germline V gene are SQVTM and ANQGSEA. The CDR3 here is CSVTTAPNTEAFF. As DNA, the CDR3 is TGCAGCGTTACTACAGCCCCGAACACTGAAGCTTTCTTT.

This clonotype occurred once. The rearrangement uses TRBV29-1 and TRBJ2-7; 7 bases map to TRBD2. This CDR3 contains 13 residues. Trimming at V came to 5 bases and at J to 2 bases, leaving 6 bases not matched to a gene. Per germline, CDR1 SQVTM and CDR2 ANQGSEA. CDR3 nucleotides: TGCAGCGTTTTAGCGGGCCGAACCTACGAGCAGTACTTC. This sequence encodes CSVLAGRTYEQYF.

The chain combines TRBV20-1 with TRBJ2-3; 7 nucleotides agree with TRBD1. CDR3 length equals 12 residues. The ends lost 7 bases at V and 6 bases at J; junction bases unmatched: 7. Germline V CDR1 and CDR2: DFQATT, SNEGSKA (reference sequence). This CDR3 reads CSVQGFPDTQYF. The DNA of the CDR3 is TGCAGTGTACAGGGGTTCCCGGATACGCAGTATTTT.

The CDR3 is CASSFSGQGLYGYTF. The CDR3 coding sequence is TGTGCCAGCAGTTTCTCGGGACAGGGACTTTATGGCTACACCTTC. The chain carries TRBV28 and TRBJ1-2, with TRBD1 identical over 9 bases. The trim removed 3 bases at V and 5 bases at J, leaving 7 bases unmatched. CDR1 and CDR2 (germline): MDHEN, SYDVKM. This CDR3 has 15 residues.

As DNA, the CDR3 is TGCAGTGCTAGGTGGCAGTACAAGAACACTGAAGCTTTCTTT. Translation: CSARWQYKNTEAFF. The rearrangement uses TRBV20-1 and TRBJ1-1, with D uncertain. Germline-derived CDR1 and CDR2 are DFQATT and SNEGSKA (reference sequence). V was shortened by 3 bases and J by 1 base, with 12 bases between the two germline ends. This CDR3 has 14 residues.

The J gene is TRBJ2-2, the V gene TRBV7-8; D remains unclear. CDR1 is SGHVS, CDR2 FQNEAQ, per germline. V shed 4 bases and J shed 13 bases, with 13 bases lying between them. The CDR3 totals 12 residues. CDR3 sequence: CASSSGDRWLFF. CDR3 coding DNA: TGTGCCAGCAGCTCCGGTGACCGGTGGCTGTTTTTT.

The chain combines TRBV3-1 with TRBJ2-5; 7 bases align to TRBD1. The V gene's germline CDR1 is LGHDT and CDR2 YNNKEL (reference sequence). V gave up 1 base and J gave up 14 bases; unmatched junction bases: 7. CDR3 size: 12 residues. CDR3 sequence: CASSQGQGRKYF. CDR3 nucleotide sequence: TGTGCCAGCAGCCAAGGACAGGGTAGGAAATACTTC.

The chain uses TRBV4-2 and TRBJ1-4; D unclear. This CDR3 has 12 amino acids. CDR1 is LGHNA and CDR2 is YNFKEQ in the germline V gene. Trimming took 4 bases from V and 7 from J, leaving 7 bases between them. In DNA, the CDR3 is TGTGCCAGCAGCCTCGTCCGTGAAAAACTGTTTTTT. It specifies CASSLVREKLFF.

CDR3 coding DNA: TGTGCCAGCAGCTGGCGACAGGGTTACGACTATGGCTACACCTTC. Encoded protein: CASSWRQGYDYGYTF. The V gene is TRBV7-3, the J gene TRBJ1-2; TRBD1 agrees at 7 bases. The CDR3 is made up of 15 amino acids. With 4 bases clipped from V and 3 bases from J, the junction kept 8 bases outside the gene matches. CDR1 and CDR2 from the germline V gene are SGHTA and FQGTGA.

This chain joins TRBV5-4 and TRBJ2-3, with 12 bases that match TRBD2. Germline assignment: CDR1 SGHNT and CDR2 YYREEE (reference sequence). V gave up 4 bases and J gave up 5 bases; unmatched junction bases: 5. This CDR3 is built from 15 residues. The CDR3 nucleotides read TGTGCCAGCAGCACGGTGGGACTAGCGGGAGATACGCAGTATTTT. Amino acid sequence: CASSTVGLAGDTQYF. Using reference TRBV5-4 and TRBJ2-3 for the parts outside the CDR3, the full variable domain is ETGVTQSPTHLIKTRGQQVTLRCSSQSGHNTVSWYQQALGQGPQFIFQYYREEENGRGNFPPRFSGLQFPNYSSELNVNALELDDSALYLCASSTVGLAGDTQYFGPGTRLTVL.

The chain links TRBV20-1 to TRBJ2-3, with TRBD1 matching over 12 bases. Germline CDR1 DFQATT, CDR2 SNEGSKA (reference sequence). CDR3 size: 14 residues. V shed 6 bases and J 4 bases; nucleotides not matched to a gene: 5. CDR3 sequence (DNA): TGCAGTGCAAGGGACAGGGGGCTTGCAGATACGCAGTATTTT. Translating gives CSARDRGLADTQYF.

The rearrangement uses TRBV20-1 and TRBJ2-1; D might be TRBD2 (6 bases). Trimming pared 4 bases from V and 9 bases from J, leaving 13 bases between. The germline V gene encodes CDR1 DFQATT and CDR2 SNEGSKA (reference sequence). The CDR3 covers 12 residues. The CDR3 DNA reads as TGCAGTGCTATCACTAGCTGGACTGAGCAGTTCTTC. Encoded protein: CSAITSWTEQFF.

The rearrangement uses TRBV11-2 and TRBJ1-2; 9 bases align to TRBD1. The CDR3 is 14 residues long. Unmatched junction bases numbered 5, after V lost 5 bases and J lost 4 bases. Per the germline V gene, CDR1 is SGHAT and CDR2 is FQNNGV. CDR3: CASSRGQGIYGYTF. The CDR3 DNA is TGTGCCAGCAGCCGCGGACAGGGGATCTATGGCTACACCTTC.

This sequence joins TRBV12-3 or TRBV12-4 and TRBJ2-1, with D unresolved. This CDR3 region has 14 residues. V was cut by 6 bases and J by 5 bases, with 14 bases left in between. This CDR3 reads CASRLRPRDNEQFF. DNA of the CDR3: TGTGCCAGCAGACTCCGGCCCCGGGACAATGAGCAGTTCTTC.

The V call is TRBV28, the J call TRBJ2-2; 8 nucleotides align to TRBD1. CDR1 and CDR2 from the germline V gene are MDHEN and SYDVKM. The CDR3 runs 17 residues. With V trimmed by 6 bases and J by 3 bases, 12 bases remained unmatched. CDR3 sequence (DNA): TGTGCCAGCAGCCTGCTTGCCCAGGGGGCGGACACCGGGGAGCTGTTTTTT. Protein sequence: CASSLLAQGADTGELFF.

This rearrangement joins TRBV5-1 to TRBJ2-7; D gene unclear. The CDR3 totals 12 residues. CDR1 and CDR2 (germline): SGHRS, YFSETQ. Trimming removed 3 bases from V and 2 bases from J, with 6 bases in between. CDR3 in amino acids: CASSSPTYEQYF. For the CDR3, the DNA is TGCGCCAGCAGCTCCCCCACCTACGAGCAGTACTTC.

V and J are TRBV28 and TRBJ1-5; TRBD1 agrees at 9 bases. Germline V gene data show CDR1 as MDHEN and CDR2 as SYDVKM. The J segment lost 13 bases and the V segment lost 3 bases, leaving 4 bases of the junction unmatched. The CDR3 length is 12 residues. CDR3 amino acids: CASSLTGTGQHF. Here the CDR3 DNA reads TGTGCCAGCAGTTTGACCGGGACAGGGCAGCATTTT.

V gene TRBV15 combines with J gene TRBJ2-3; D may be TRBD1 or TRBD2 (5 bases each). Germline loops: CDR1 LNHNV, CDR2 YYDKDF (reference sequence). Trimming took off 2 bases at V and 3 bases at J, with 12 bases between the two ends. The length of the CDR3 is 15 residues. This CDR3 is CATSRRGLPTDTQYF. The DNA for the CDR3 is TGTGCCACCAGCAGACGGGGCCTCCCAACAGATACGCAGTATTTT.

This clonotype was seen once. V and J are TRBV27 and TRBJ2-7; possibly TRBD1 for D (6 bases). Trimming left V 5 bases short and J 3 bases short, with 14 bases between. This CDR3 spans 14 amino acids. In germline, CDR1 is MNHEY, CDR2 SMNVEV (reference sequence). CDR3 residues: CASSKYRDNYEQYF. CDR3 DNA sequence: TGTGCCAGCAGTAAATACAGGGATAACTACGAGCAGTACTTC.

The V gene is TRBV3-1, the J gene TRBJ2-1, with D perhaps TRBD1 (6 bases). V lost 3 bases to trimming and J lost 12 bases, with 21 bases between them. The germline gives CDR1 LGHDT, CDR2 YNNKEL (reference sequence). This CDR3 spans 15 amino acids. The CDR3 coding sequence is TGTGCCAGCAGCCAGCTCGGGACAATACCCTGGGGGCAGTTCTTC. This translates into CASSQLGTIPWGQFF.

In this sample, this clonotype turned up once. The chain joins TRBV12-3 or TRBV12-4 to TRBJ1-2, with 7 bases matching TRBD1. This CDR3 comprises 14 residues. Trimming removed 5 bases from V and 1 base from J; junction bases left unmatched: 4. Here the CDR3 DNA reads TGTGCCAGCAGTCCACAGGGGATTAACTATGGCTACACCTTC. The encoded protein is CASSPQGINYGYTF.

This clonotype appeared once. V gene TRBV25-1 combines with J gene TRBJ2-7; no firm D call. The V gene's germline CDR1 is MGHDK and CDR2 SYGVNS. Trimming took 7 bases from V and 10 from J, leaving 8 bases between them. The CDR3 totals 9 residues. DNA of the CDR3: TGTGCCAGCAAGTTTTTCCAGTACTTC. Amino acids: CASKFFQYF.

V gene TRBV2 combines with J gene TRBJ2-3; D remains ambiguous. V dropped 6 bases and J dropped 2 bases, with 9 bases sitting between them. Germline-derived CDR1 and CDR2 are SNHLY and FYNNEI. This CDR3 has 13 amino acids. The chain's CDR3 is CASRTELTDTQYF. The CDR3 nucleotides read TGTGCCAGCAGGACGGAACTCACAGATACGCAGTATTTT.

The J gene is TRBJ1-5, the V gene TRBV23-1; D is unclear. TRBV23-1 is designated an ORF whose function remains uncertain. The CDR3 consists of 14 residues. V was trimmed by 4 bases and J by 2 bases, leaving 9 bases between them. The CDR3 coding sequence is TGCGCCAGCAGTCCGAGGTGGGGCAATCAGCCCCAGCATTTT. Residues: CASSPRWGNQPQHF.

The chain joins TRBV6-4 to TRBJ1-1; D call uncertain. CDR1 is MRHNA and CDR2 is SNTAGT in the germline V gene. The CDR3 is made up of 14 amino acids. Trimming took off 6 bases at V and 1 base at J, with 12 bases between the two ends. CDR3 protein: CASSPSAGNTEAFF. CDR3 nucleotides: TGTGCCAGCAGCCCCTCGGCAGGGAACACTGAAGCTTTCTTT.

V usage is TRBV29-1 and J usage is TRBJ2-5, with unresolved D. The CDR3 is made up of 12 amino acids. CDR1 and CDR2 (germline): SQVTM, ANQGSEA. Trimming stripped 5 bases from V and 2 bases from J, with 9 bases between. DNA of the CDR3: TGCAGCGTTCGCCTAGATCAAGAGACCCAGTACTTC. Translating it yields CSVRLDQETQYF.